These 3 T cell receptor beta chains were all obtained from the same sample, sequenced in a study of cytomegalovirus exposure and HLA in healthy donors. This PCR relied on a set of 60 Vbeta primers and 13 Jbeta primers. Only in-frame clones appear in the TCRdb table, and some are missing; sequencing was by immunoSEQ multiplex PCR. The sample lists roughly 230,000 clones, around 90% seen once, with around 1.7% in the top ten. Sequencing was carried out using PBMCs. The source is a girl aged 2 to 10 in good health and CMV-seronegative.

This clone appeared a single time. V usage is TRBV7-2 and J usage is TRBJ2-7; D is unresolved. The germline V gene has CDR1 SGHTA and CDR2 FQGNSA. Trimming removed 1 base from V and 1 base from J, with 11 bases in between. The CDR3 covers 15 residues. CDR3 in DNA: TGTGCCAGCAGCTTAGGTGAGACACCTTCCTACGAGCAGTACTTC. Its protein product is CASSLGETPSYEQYF. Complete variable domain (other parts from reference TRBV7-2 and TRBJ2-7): GAGVSQSPSNKVTEKGKDVELRCDPISGHTALYWYRQSLGQGLEFLIYFQGNSAPDKSGLPSDRFSAERTGGSVSTLTIQRTQQEDSAVYLCASSLGETPSYEQYFGPGTRLTVT.

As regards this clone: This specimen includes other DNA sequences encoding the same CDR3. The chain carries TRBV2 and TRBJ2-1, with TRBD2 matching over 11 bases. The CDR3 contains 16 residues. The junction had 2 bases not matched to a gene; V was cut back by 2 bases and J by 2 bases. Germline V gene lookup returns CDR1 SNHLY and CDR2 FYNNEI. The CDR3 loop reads CASSELAGGPYNEQFF. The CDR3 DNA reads TGTGCCAGCAGTGAACTAGCGGGAGGACCCTACAATGAGCAGTTCTTC.

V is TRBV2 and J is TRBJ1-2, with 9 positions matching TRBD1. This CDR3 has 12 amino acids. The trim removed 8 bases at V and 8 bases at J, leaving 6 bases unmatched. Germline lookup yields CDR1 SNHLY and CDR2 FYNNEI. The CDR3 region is CASRGTGRGYTF. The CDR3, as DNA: TGTGCCAGCCGCGGGACAGGGAGGGGCTACACCTTC.